Below are 5 T cell receptor beta chains sequenced from a single sample in a study of blood T cell repertoires in COVID-19. The protocol was immunoSEQ multiplex PCR, while the TCRdb copy is restricted to in-frame clones and leaves out a portion. The table lists around 84,000 clones, around 86% of them singletons, with around 7.3% in the top ten. The specimen was peripheral blood. These receptors were obtained from a man aged 80 or over with active or convalescent COVID-19.

This clone was seen only a few times. The V and J genes are TRBV5-1 and TRBJ1-2; no clear D gene. Germline CDR1 reads SGHRS; CDR2 reads YFSETQ. Trimming stripped 0 bases from V and 2 bases from J, with 5 bases between. The CDR3 spans 13 residues. Here the CDR3 DNA reads TGCGCCAGCAGCTTGGGTCAGAACTATGGCTACACCTTC. Translation: CASSLGQNYGYTF.

The chain combines TRBV2 with TRBJ2-2, with D possibly matching TRBD1 (5 bases). Trimming left V 6 bases short and J 3 bases short, with 8 bases between. Germline V gene sequence: CDR1 SNHLY, CDR2 FYNNEI. CDR3 length equals 13 residues. As DNA, the CDR3 is TGTGCCAGCAGCGTCAGGGACACCGGGGAGCTGTTTTTT. Translated: CASSVRDTGELFF.

The chain employs TRBV15 and TRBJ2-3; D is possibly TRBD2 (6 bases). CDR1 is LNHNV, CDR2 YYDKDF, per germline (reference sequence). With 3 bases removed from V and 6 bases from J, the gap between germline ends came to 13 bases. The CDR3 loop spans 14 amino acids. CDR3 in amino acids: CATSRGGVSDTQYF. DNA for the CDR3: TGTGCCACCAGCAGGGGGGGAGTTTCGGATACGCAGTATTTT.

V and J are TRBV11-3 and TRBJ2-5; 13 bases line up with TRBD2. With 5 bases clipped from V and 4 bases from J, the junction kept 4 bases outside the gene matches. This CDR3 is 15 amino acids long. Germline CDR1 SGHNT, CDR2 YENEEA. The CDR3 DNA sequence: TGTGCCAGCAGCCCCGGACTAGCGGGAGTAGAGACCCAGTACTTC. Amino acids: CASSPGLAGVETQYF.

The gene calls are TRBV29-1 and TRBJ2-2, with 8 bases matching TRBD2. The CDR3 has 14 amino acids. After removal of 6 bases from V and 5 bases from J, the junction contained 8 bases not matched to a gene. Germline CDR1 is SQVTM and CDR2 is ANQGSEA. This CDR3 is CSVEGTSGTGELFF. CDR3 coding DNA: TGCAGCGTGGAGGGGACTAGTGGGACCGGGGAGCTGTTTTTT.